One T cell receptor beta chain is described in this entry. This entry comes from a study of blood T cell repertoires in COVID-19. On the study more broadly: Specimens from acute and convalescent COVID-19 originated in the United States, Italy and Spain. Sources were T cells, B-cell-depleted T cells, or PBMCs; the material itself was cDNA or gDNA.

Per the authors' pipeline: Amplification with reference gene primers provided the estimates of nucleated cell counts. Clones were sequenced by immunoSEQ multiplex PCR, and TCRdb holds only the in-frame ones, with some missing. The D gene and trimming were derived from the DNA, and the V and J assignments and clone size from that table. The repertoire consists of about 300,000 clones, with approximately 86% occurring once and the leading ten covering 1.3%. J gave up 5 bases and V 4 bases, and 5 bases lay outside the gene matches. The CDR3 is made up of 15 amino acids. Germline V gives CDR1 LNHNV, CDR2 YYDKDF (reference sequence).

The genes are TRBV15 and TRBJ2-5; 12 nucleotides line up with TRBD2. Specimen: peripheral blood. This clonotype was obtained from a man aged 70 or older with acute or convalescent COVID-19. CDR3 nucleotide sequence: TGTGCCACCAGCACGCGACTAGCGGGGGTTGAGACCCAGTACTTC. Translated: CATSTRLAGVETQYF.